The entry below describes one T cell receptor beta chain. The antigen remains unidentified. A read error may explain this, as a much larger clone is one base away. Alongside a J-beta primer mix, a sample-barcoded 5' primer served in a second PCR lasting about 7 to 11 cycles. Each CDR3 protein is one row after TCRdb ran MiXCR on the 5' RACE reads. Among about 800,000 distinct CDR3 sequences listed, 55% to 75% were seen once. Per sample, a minimum of 6 million PBMCs were isolated. This specimen belongs to a study of blood T cells in healthy people across ages. Overall study findings and caveats: CMV status of donors was unknown, possibly confounding expanded clonotype changes.

The CDR3 covers 15 residues. CDR1 and CDR2 from the germline V gene are SGHTA and FQGNSA. The receptor's source is a man aged 30 to 45 in good health. The sample was blood. The genes are TRBV7-2 and TRBJ1-4; 7 bases are shared with TRBD1. CDR3 sequence reads: CVSSPQRGRNEKLFF. For the CDR3, the DNA is TGTGTCAGCAGCCCCCAGAGGGGGCGGAATGAAAAACTGTTTTTT.